This TCR beta chain was documented in a study of vaccination and CD4 T cells after COVID-19. Study details: With a range of 35 to 161, the median interval from diagnosis to drawing post-COVID samples was approximately 100 days. Control cultures were given a CEFX pool, an HIV-1 Nef pool, or no peptide.

Indicated treatment: approximately 9-day PBMC culture with coronavirus spike peptide pools or control peptides (ViraFEST assay). V shed 6 bases and J 4 bases; nucleotides not matched to a gene: 8. Germline V gene sequence: CDR1 SNHLY, CDR2 FYNNEI. The CDR3 consists of 15 residues. A word on this clonotype: Its antigen is still unknown.

The assay that was used to sequence DNA from cultured CD4+ T cells was the Oncomine TCR Beta short-read assay. Cultured CD4+ T cells yielded the extracted genomic DNA. TCRdb called the PCR reads again in MiXCR, with one record for every CDR3 protein. The sample lists 20,000 to 25,000 distinct CDR3 sequences, 60% to 80% occurring once. V usage is TRBV2 and J usage is TRBJ1-3; TRBD1 matches at 8 bases. The sample was CD4+ T cells from blood, cultured in vitro, taken after SARS-CoV-2 vaccination. This receptor was obtained from a human donor who received a COVID-19 vaccine. DNA for the CDR3: TGTGCCAGCAGCGTATCCGGGACAGGAGGAAACACCATATATTTT. Translation: CASSVSGTGGNTIYF.